The next 26 T cell receptor beta chains were all read from a single sample in a study of blood T cell repertoires in COVID-19. TCRdb keeps only in-frame clones here, not all; method: immunoSEQ multiplex PCR. This sample has 100,000 to 150,000 clones, with 70% to 80% found just once. The sample taken for sequencing was peripheral blood. These receptor sequences come from a man aged 40-49 years with active or convalescent COVID-19.

The CDR3 loop reads CATSQGLAKNIQYF. The DNA of the CDR3 is TGTGCCACCTCGCAGGGTCTAGCCAAAAACATTCAGTACTTC. V is TRBV19 and J is TRBJ2-4, with D possibly matching TRBD1 (5 bases). The CDR3 is 14 residues long. The germline V and J ends were trimmed by 10 bases and 0 bases, with 13 bases remaining between them. Germline assignment: CDR1 LNHDA and CDR2 SQIVND (reference sequence).

This clone has more than one count but fewer than ten. The CDR3 sequence: CAISESGWTSNYGYTF. Written as DNA, the CDR3 is TGTGCCATCAGTGAGTCGGGCTGGACATCTAACTATGGCTACACCTTC. V gene TRBV10-3 combines with J gene TRBJ1-2; tentative D call: TRBD1 (5 bases). V was cut by 0 bases and J by 0 bases, with 11 bases left in between. CDR1 is ENHRY and CDR2 is SYGVKD in the germline V gene. The CDR3 contains 16 residues.

The chain's CDR3 is CASRLGDPFSYEQYF. CDR3 DNA: TGTGCCAGCAGGCTCGGGGATCCTTTCTCCTACGAGCAGTACTTC. The chain is built from TRBV27 and TRBJ2-7, with a tentative D call TRBD2 (5 bases). The V and J ends lost 6 bases and 0 bases respectively, with 15 bases between them. The CDR3 loop spans 15 amino acids. Per the germline V gene, CDR1 is MNHEY and CDR2 is SMNVEV (reference sequence).

The chain is built from TRBV6-5 and TRBJ2-3, with D tentatively TRBD1 (6 bases). The CDR3 spans 12 residues. V lost 5 bases to trimming and J lost 6 bases, with 9 bases between them. Germline CDR1 reads MNHEY; CDR2 reads SVGAGI. The CDR3 DNA follows: TGTGCCAGCAGTCTCCAGGGGGATACGCAGTATTTT. This encodes CASSLQGDTQYF.

This clone turned up a few times. This chain connects TRBV24-1 to TRBJ2-2; perhaps TRBD1 as D (5 bases). Germline loops: CDR1 KGHDR, CDR2 SFDVKD. This CDR3 comprises 16 residues. Between the trimmed V and J ends, which lost 1 base and 6 bases, there was a span of 14 bases. Here the CDR3 DNA reads TGTGCCACCAGTGATTTCGGTCAGGGTGCCCCCGGGGAGCTGTTTTTT. Translation gives CATSDFGQGAPGELFF.

The rearrangement links TRBV14 to TRBJ2-1; perhaps TRBD2 as D (5 bases). V was trimmed by 0 bases and J by 1 base, leaving 19 bases between them. The CDR3 totals 19 residues. Germline V gene sequence: CDR1 SGHDN, CDR2 FVKESK. The CDR3 DNA reads as TGTGCCAGCAGCCAAGATCGAGTATACAGCGGCGGATCCTACAATGAGCAGTTCTTC. It specifies CASSQDRVYSGGSYNEQFF.

V usage is TRBV30 and J usage is TRBJ2-3, with D perhaps matching TRBD2 (5 bases). The CDR3 is 12 residues long. CDR1 and CDR2 (germline): GTSNPN, SVGIG (reference sequence). Trimming pared 3 bases from V and 3 bases from J, leaving 7 bases between. The CDR3 nucleotides read TGTGCCTGGAGATCGGGAACAGATACGCAGTATTTT. The encoded protein is CAWRSGTDTQYF. Together with reference TRBV30 and TRBJ2-3, the CDR3 gives the full variable domain: SQTIHQWPATLVQPVGSPLSLECTVEGTSNPNLYWYRQAAGRGLQLLFYSVGIGQISSEVPQNLSASRPQDRQFILSSKKLLLSDSGFYLCAWRSGTDTQYFGPGTRLTVL.

This chain uses TRBV6-5 with TRBJ1-6; D is uncertain. Germline V gene sequence: CDR1 MNHEY, CDR2 SVGAGI. Trimming took off 5 bases at V and 10 bases at J, with 9 bases between the two ends. There are 12 residues in the CDR3. The DNA for the CDR3 is TGTGCCAGCAGTCCACGAGGCTCACCCCTCCACTTT. It is translated as CASSPRGSPLHF.

The chain carries TRBV11-2 and TRBJ2-3, with D possibly matching TRBD1 (5 bases). V lost 4 bases, J lost 5 bases, and 7 bases lay in between. The CDR3 is made up of 12 amino acids. Germline values: CDR1 SGHAT, CDR2 FQNNGV. CDR3 sequence (DNA): TGTGCCAGCAGCTGGGGCGGAGATACGCAGTATTTT. This gives the protein CASSWGGDTQYF.

The sample holds a few counts of this clone. The same CDR3 can be traced to other DNA sequences in this sample. The chain uses TRBV10-3 and TRBJ1-1; possible D gene TRBD1, 6 bases. Trimming cost V 3 bases and J 1 base, with 12 bases left between them. The CDR3 extends over 15 amino acids. Germline CDR1 is ENHRY and CDR2 is SYGVKD. CDR3 sequence (DNA): TGTGCCATCAGTGAAGGGGGGGGAGGGAACACTGAAGCTTTCTTT. It specifies CAISEGGGGNTEAFF.

V is TRBV24-1 and J is TRBJ2-5, with TRBD2 matching 14 bases. V lost 10 bases, J lost 4 bases, and 7 bases stayed unmatched. Per germline, CDR1 KGHDR and CDR2 SFDVKD. The CDR3 has 15 amino acids. For the CDR3, the DNA is TGTGCCACAGGGACTAGCGGGAGCGGGGCAGAGACCCAGTACTTC. Amino acids: CATGTSGSGAETQYF.

The V and J genes are TRBV19 and TRBJ1-3, with 8 bases fitting TRBD1. The CDR3 is made up of 16 amino acids. CDR1 and CDR2 from the germline V gene are LNHDA and SQIVND (reference sequence). V lost 2 bases, J lost 2 bases, and 5 bases stayed unmatched. CDR3 bases: TGTGCCAGTAGTATAACGACAGGGGCGACTGGAAACACCATATATTTT. This sequence encodes CASSITTGATGNTIYF. Variable domain in full (rest from reference TRBV19 and TRBJ1-3): DGGITQSPKYLFRKEGQNVTLSCEQNLNHDAMYWYRQDPGQGLRLIYYSQIVNDFQKGDIAEGYSVSREKKESFPLTVTSAQKNPTAFYLCASSITTGATGNTIYFGEGSWLTVV.

The chain is built from TRBV20-1 and TRBJ1-2, with D perhaps TRBD1 (6 bases). Germline V gene lookup returns CDR1 DFQATT and CDR2 SNEGSKA (reference sequence). The CDR3 runs to 11 residues. Trimming took 6 bases from V and 5 from J, leaving 10 bases between them. The CDR3 is CSAQRGYGYTF. DNA for the CDR3: TGCAGTGCACAGAGGGGGTATGGCTACACCTTC.

This CDR3 is CASSGGRGYTF. The DNA of the CDR3 is TGTGCCAGCAGTGGAGGACGCGGCTACACCTTC. The rearrangement joins TRBV11-3 to TRBJ1-2; the D is unclear. With 6 bases removed from V and 8 bases from J, the gap between germline ends came to 10 bases. The CDR3 sequence is 11 residues long. Germline V lookup: CDR1 SGHNT, CDR2 YENEEA.

The chain carries TRBV29-1 and TRBJ2-1; TRBD2 matches at 8 bases. This CDR3 is built from 17 residues. The V gene end was trimmed by 4 bases and the J gene end by 0 bases; junction bases not matched to a gene: 11. Per the germline V gene, CDR1 is SQVTM and CDR2 is ANQGSEA. CDR3 protein: CSVVAGLARSSYNEQFF. DNA for the CDR3: TGCAGCGTTGTCGCCGGACTAGCCAGGAGCTCCTACAATGAGCAGTTCTTC.

The V gene is TRBV18, the J gene TRBJ2-7, with a possible D match to TRBD2 (6 bases). Looked up from germline, CDR1 is KGHSH and CDR2 is LQKENI. The CDR3 sequence is 12 residues long. Trimming cost V 4 bases and J 3 bases, with 7 bases left between them. CDR3: CASSLDYYEQYF. The CDR3 DNA follows: TGTGCCAGCTCACTGGACTACTACGAGCAGTACTTC.

The rearrangement uses TRBV4-1 and TRBJ2-7, with 8 bases aligning to TRBD1. Trimming at V came to 1 base and at J to 0 bases, leaving 8 bases not matched to a gene. The CDR3 spans 17 residues. Germline V gives CDR1 MGHRA, CDR2 YSYEKL. In nucleotides, the CDR3 is TGCGCCAGCAGCCAAGGGCAGGGGGCAGGGGACTCCTACGAGCAGTACTTC. This gives the protein CASSQGQGAGDSYEQYF.

V gene TRBV14 combines with J gene TRBJ2-6, with D perhaps TRBD2 (7 bases). Per germline, CDR1 SGHDN and CDR2 FVKESK. This CDR3 is 17 amino acids long. V lost 8 bases, J lost 0 bases, and 17 bases lay in between. The CDR3 reads CASRRTAGSSGANVLTF. The CDR3 nucleotides read TGTGCCAGCCGTCGGACAGCGGGGAGCTCTGGGGCCAACGTCCTGACTTTC.

CDR3 nucleotides: TGCGCCAGCAGCCAACCGACAGGGACTGCCTACGAGCAGTACTTC. This codes for CASSQPTGTAYEQYF. The rearrangement uses TRBV4-1 and TRBJ2-7; D is possibly TRBD1 (7 bases). The CDR3 runs 15 residues. The V end was cut by 2 bases, the J end by 2 bases, with 13 bases between. CDR1 is MGHRA, CDR2 YSYEKL, per germline.

The chain couples TRBV5-5 to TRBJ1-2; perhaps TRBD1 as D (6 bases). CDR3 length: 15 amino acids. V was trimmed by 2 bases and J by 1 base, leaving 12 bases between them. The V gene's germline CDR1 is SGHKS and CDR2 YYEKEE (reference sequence). The DNA of the CDR3 is TGTGCCAGCAGCTTAATGGACAGCTTTAACTATGGCTACACCTTC. The encoded protein is CASSLMDSFNYGYTF.

This sequence joins TRBV6-5 and TRBJ1-1, with D perhaps TRBD1 (5 bases). CDR3 length equals 15 residues. V was cut by 0 bases and J by 1 base, with 9 bases left in between. Germline loops: CDR1 MNHEY, CDR2 SVGAGI. The CDR3 spells CASSYSAGGNTEAFF. The CDR3 DNA reads TGTGCCAGCAGTTACTCTGCCGGGGGGAACACTGAAGCTTTCTTT.

This clone was recorded once. The DNA of the CDR3 is TGCGCCAGCAGCATTGGACTAGGGGACAATGAGCAGTTCTTC. Its protein is CASSIGLGDNEQFF. The chain uses TRBV4-1 and TRBJ2-1; the match to TRBD2 covers 7 bases. Per germline, CDR1 MGHRA and CDR2 YSYEKL. The CDR3 loop spans 14 amino acids. V dropped 5 bases and J dropped 5; count of bases not matched to a gene: 6.

The chain couples TRBV28 to TRBJ2-1; D unclear. Germline CDR1 reads MDHEN; CDR2 reads SYDVKM. CDR3 length: 16 amino acids. Trimming removed 5 bases at V and 2 bases at J, with 16 bases between. CDR3 residues: CASSPQRAFPYNEQFF. In DNA form, the CDR3 reads TGTGCCAGCAGTCCTCAACGAGCATTTCCCTACAATGAGCAGTTCTTC.

The genes are TRBV4-3 and TRBJ1-3, with D perhaps TRBD1 (6 bases). Per germline, CDR1 LGHNA and CDR2 YSLEER. The CDR3 loop spans 15 amino acids. With 0 bases removed from V and 4 bases from J, the gap between germline ends came to 10 bases. The CDR3 spells CASSQETGFGNTIYF. CDR3 nucleotides: TGCGCCAGCAGCCAAGAGACAGGATTCGGAAACACCATATATTTT.

V gene TRBV20-1 combines with J gene TRBJ1-4; maybe TRBD1 (5 bases). V was clipped by 3 bases and J by 7 bases, with 15 bases between them. CDR1 DFQATT and CDR2 SNEGSKA come from the germline V gene (reference sequence). The CDR3 has 14 residues. The CDR3 region is CSASEGLIGEKLFF. The CDR3 nucleotides are TGCAGTGCTAGTGAGGGGCTAATAGGTGAAAAACTGTTTTTT.

The rearrangement joins TRBV12-5 to TRBJ1-1, with a weak D call TRBD1 (6 bases). Per the germline V gene, CDR1 is LGHNT and CDR2 is FRNRAP. This CDR3 comprises 13 residues. V lost 1 base, J lost 7 bases, and 10 bases lay in between. The CDR3 bases are TGTGCTAGTGGTTTGGCAGGGGTGAGTGAAGCTTTCTTT. Protein product: CASGLAGVSEAFF.